The present T cell receptor (beta chain) was sequenced within a study of shared clonotypes between healthy human individuals. Study observations and caveats: Relative to their counterparts shared across all four donors, non-shared clonotypes exhibited diminished generation probabilities. Donor clonotype sharing was expected to depend on sequencing depth. The study found approximately 5% of naive CD4 clonotypes shared across four donors.

In its sample, this clone was seen many times. What it binds is unknown. Germline lookup yields CDR1 SGHRS and CDR2 YFSETQ. Trimming stripped 9 bases from V and 0 bases from J, with 16 bases between. The CDR3 extends over 15 amino acids. Using immunoSEQ multiplex PCR, the repertoire was profiled, and TCRdb retains in-frame clones only, with some absent. The sample shows hundreds of thousands of clones, about three quarters of them seen only once. The chain has TRBV5-1 and TRBJ2-1; D perhaps matches TRBD2 (6 bases). This TCR was sampled from a woman younger than 45 in good health. Sequenced material: memory CD4+ T cells sorted from blood. Specified subset: CD45RA-negative fraction. The CDR3 DNA is TGCGCCACCTCAAGGGACTCCCACTCCTACAATGAGCAGTTCTTC. It specifies CATSRDSHSYNEQFF. Drawing the rest from reference TRBV5-1 and TRBJ2-1, the complete variable domain is KAGVTQTPRYLIKTRGQQVTLSCSPISGHRSVSWYQQTPGQGLQFLFEYFSETQRNKGNFPGRFSGRQFSNSRSEMNVSTLELGDSALYLCATSRDSHSYNEQFFGPGTRLTVL.